These 11 T cell receptor beta chains originate from one sample sequenced in a study of blood T cells in healthy people across ages. The use of a sample-barcoded 5' primer and a J-beta primer mix characterized a second PCR of roughly 7 to 11 cycles. Using its own MiXCR run on the 5' RACE reads, TCRdb lists one record per CDR3 protein. The sample carries about 320,000 distinct CDR3 sequences, around 29% recorded once. Input material: blood. Receptor source: a woman in her 70s in good health.

The chain couples TRBV12-3 or TRBV12-4 to TRBJ2-5; 10 bases align to TRBD1. The CDR3 sequence is 16 residues long. The V and J ends lost 2 bases and 4 bases, in that order; junction bases with no gene match: 7. The CDR3 DNA sequence: TGTGCCAGCAGTTTACCGACGACAGGGGGCGGAGAGACCCAGTACTTC. This encodes CASSLPTTGGGETQYF.

This clonotype came up many times. This sequence joins TRBV5-5 and TRBJ1-4; the D gene is possibly TRBD1 (5 bases). V lost 4 bases and J 7 bases, leaving 14 bases between the germline ends. The CDR3 is 14 amino acids. The V gene's germline CDR1 is SGHKS and CDR2 YYEKEE (reference sequence). The CDR3 DNA reads TGTGCCAGCAGCCCGCAGGGTACGCGTGAAAAACTGTTTTTT. Protein: CASSPQGTREKLFF.

This clonotype was seen only a few times. V and J are TRBV7-2 and TRBJ2-1; TRBD2 matches 9 bases. Germline V gene sequence: CDR1 SGHTA, CDR2 FQGNSA. The CDR3 runs 15 residues. With V trimmed by 5 bases and J by 5 bases, 7 bases remained unmatched. The DNA for the CDR3 is TGTGCCAGCAGCGGAGCGGGAGGCATTGACAATGAGCAGTTCTTC. Translating gives CASSGAGGIDNEQFF.

The chain couples TRBV9 to TRBJ2-5; 7 bases align to TRBD1. CDR3 length: 15 amino acids. Germline assignment: CDR1 SGDLS and CDR2 YYNGEE. V dropped 4 bases and J dropped 5; count of bases not matched to a gene: 11. The CDR3 DNA sequence: TGTGCCAGCAGCCCACAGACAGGGAAGGAGGAGACCCAGTACTTC. Amino acid sequence: CASSPQTGKEETQYF.

The chain couples TRBV5-1 to TRBJ2-7, with a weak D call TRBD1 (6 bases). The CDR3 is 15 amino acids. The V gene lost 0 bases and the J gene lost 2 bases, with 12 bases spanning the gap. The germline V gene has CDR1 SGHRS and CDR2 YFSETQ. The DNA for the CDR3 is TGCGCCAGCAGCTTGGATGGTGGGGACACCTACGAGCAGTACTTC. Protein sequence: CASSLDGGDTYEQYF.

The rearrangement joins TRBV5-1 to TRBJ2-5; D might be TRBD1 or TRBD2, each matching 5 bases. The closer fit of TRBJ2-7 to the DNA end suggests the J call may be wrong. From germline, CDR1 is SGHRS and CDR2 YFSETQ. The CDR3 covers 13 residues. CDR3 amino acids: CASSRDPTNEQYF. CDR3 bases: TGCGCCAGCAGCCGGGACCCCACTAACGAGCAGTACTTC.

Regarding this clonotype: A clone one base away is much larger, so this may be a read error. The chain uses TRBV5-6 and TRBJ2-7; 9 bases agree with TRBD1. The CDR3 contains 15 residues. Germline CDR1 is SGHDT and CDR2 is YYEEEE. The trim removed 6 bases at V and 3 bases at J, leaving 10 bases unmatched. CDR3 sequence reads: CASNYGQGNNYEQYF. The DNA of the CDR3 is TGTGCCAGCAACTACGGACAGGGGAATAACTACGAGCAGTACTTC.

This clonotype showed up many times. The chain links TRBV7-2 to TRBJ2-3; 9 bases line up with TRBD1. CDR1 is SGHTA, CDR2 FQGNSA, per germline. Trimming took 5 bases from V and 3 from J; bases not matched to a gene: 9. The CDR3 is 16 residues long. The DNA for the CDR3 is TGTGCCAGCAGCCTGACCCCGGGACAGGGTACAGATACGCAGTATTTT. Translating it yields CASSLTPGQGTDTQYF.

The chain joins TRBV20-1 to TRBJ1-1, with a weak D call TRBD1 (5 bases). This CDR3 is 13 amino acids long. The germline V gene encodes CDR1 DFQATT and CDR2 SNEGSKA (reference sequence). For the CDR3, the DNA is TGCAGCCGACCGGGGCCGATGAACACTGAAGCTTTCTTT. Translating gives CSRPGPMNTEAFF.

This clonotype has more than one count but fewer than ten. The junction shows a germline mismatch at one end, possibly a read error. J is TRBJ1-1 and V is TRBV18; TRBD1 matches 8 bases. The CDR3 has 15 amino acids. Germline values: CDR1 KGHSH, CDR2 LQKENI. CDR3 in DNA: TGCGCCAGCTCACAACCGGGACAGGTGAACACTGAAGCTTTCTTT. This sequence encodes CASSQPGQVNTEAFF.

This clonotype was seen a handful of times. One end of the junction is discordant with germline, which a read error may explain. The chain uses TRBV6-4 and TRBJ2-3, with 8 bases aligning to TRBD2. The CDR3 loop spans 14 amino acids. CDR1 and CDR2 from the germline V gene are MRHNA and SNTAGT. The CDR3 sequence: CASRRVGLAGRGDF. For the CDR3, the DNA is TGTGCCAGCAGGCGCGTCGGTCTAGCGGGCCGAGGGGATTTT.